This T cell receptor (beta chain) was profiled in a study of blood T cell repertoires in COVID-19. Germline CDR1 and CDR2: SQVTM and ANQGSEA. The V gene lost 4 bases and the J gene lost 3 bases, with 21 bases spanning the gap. This CDR3 comprises 16 residues. Original handling: Amplified reference gene primers provided the basis for estimating nucleated cell counts. Assay: immunoSEQ multiplex PCR; the TCRdb copy retains only in-frame clones and omits some. V, J and clone size derive from that table, while D and trimming were established from the DNA sequence. Of 95,000 to 110,000 clones listed, about 90% are singletons.

Sequenced sample: peripheral blood. The source is a human donor in a cohort sampled during active COVID-19. The chain combines TRBV29-1 with TRBJ1-1, with D perhaps TRBD1 (5 bases). The CDR3 DNA reads as TGCAGCGTTGTCAGGGCCGTAGACCAACAGGACACTGAAGCTTTCTTT. Translation: CSVVRAVDQQDTEAFF.